A selection of T cell receptor beta chains follows, all from one sample in a study of CD8 T cells in Susac syndrome. TCRdb re-called the immunoSEQ multiplex PCR reads through MiXCR, storing one row per CDR3 protein. The sample holds roughly 80,000 distinct CDR3 sequences, approximately 93% seen once. The specimen sequenced was CD8+ T cells from PBMCs. Every receptor here comes from a human donor with Susac syndrome. Each CDR3 is given with its conserved first and last residue. The D gene is left open where the match is weak. A clone size is listed for some rows: how often the clone was seen (once, few, many), or a class if it is expanded.

size: .
J: TRBJ2-1
V: TRBV6-4
D: TRBD2
DNA: TGTGCCAGCAGTAGTAGCGGGGAGTCCTACAATGAGCAGTTCTTC
CDR3: CASSSSGESYNEQFF

size: .
J: TRBJ1-2
V: TRBV20-1
D: TRBD1
DNA: TGCAGTGCCCAAGACAGGGACTATGGCTACACCTTC
CDR3: CSAQDRDYGYTF

size: .
J: TRBJ2-1
V: TRBV11-1
D: TRBD2
DNA: TGTGCCAGCAGGGAGGGGGGACTAGCGGGGGTCCTATACAATGAGCAGTTCTTC
CDR3: CASREGGLAGVLYNEQFF

size: .
J: TRBJ1-1
V: TRBV2
D: .
DNA: TGTGCCAGCAAGCGCCCGTACACTGAAGCTTTCTTT
CDR3: CASKRPYTEAFF

size: once
J: TRBJ2-3
V: TRBV5-1
D: .
DNA: TGCGCCAGCAGCTTGGTTGGCAGGGTGGCAGATACGCAGTATTTT
CDR3: CASSLVGRVADTQYF

size: .
J: TRBJ2-1
V: TRBV6-5
D: .
DNA: TGTGCCAGCACCTTAGGGGGGGGTTATGAGCAGTTCTTC
CDR3: CASTLGGGYEQFF

size: .
J: TRBJ2-5
V: TRBV11-2
D: .
DNA: TGTGCCAGCAGCCTCAGGTCGGGACGATCACAAGAGACCCAGTACTTC
CDR3: CASSLRSGRSQETQYF

size: .
J: TRBJ2-3
V: TRBV9
D: .
DNA: TGTGCCAGCAGCGAGGGACACACAGATACGCAGTATTTT
CDR3: CASSEGHTDTQYF

size: .
J: TRBJ1-6
V: TRBV14
D: .
DNA: TGTGCCAGCAGCCAAGATCGGCGGCGGAGCTCCTATAATTCACCCCTCCACTTT
CDR3: CASSQDRRRSSYNSPLHF

size: few
J: TRBJ1-1
V: TRBV19
D: .
DNA: TGTGCCAGTAGCCATAACACTGAAGCTTTCTTT
CDR3: CASSHNTEAFF

size: .
J: TRBJ1-5
V: TRBV10-2
D: TRBD1
DNA: TGCGCCAGCAGAGGACAGGGTTGGCAGCCCCAGCATTTT
CDR3: CASRGQGWQPQHF

size: .
J: TRBJ2-2
V: TRBV7-9
D: .
DNA: TGTGCCAGCTTGGCGACAGTTTCGAACACCGGGGAGCTGTTTTTT
CDR3: CASLATVSNTGELFF

size: once
J: TRBJ1-2
V: TRBV5-6
D: .
DNA: TGTGCCAGCAGCTTGGATTCTATGGGGGCAATTAGCTATGGCTACACCTTC
CDR3: CASSLDSMGAISYGYTF

size: .
J: TRBJ1-2
V: TRBV12-3/TRBV12-4
D: .
DNA: TGTGCCAGCAGCGGGGGACTCTTCTACACCTTC
CDR3: CASSGGLFYTF

size: .
J: TRBJ2-2
V: TRBV7-7
D: .
DNA: TGTGCTAGCAGCCCGTTCGACAGGAACACCGGGGAGCTGTTTTTT
CDR3: CASSPFDRNTGELFF

size: .
J: TRBJ2-7
V: TRBV7-9
D: .
DNA: TGTGCCAGCAGCCCCCCGAGGAACACCTACGAGCAGTACTTC
CDR3: CASSPPRNTYEQYF

size: .
J: TRBJ2-4
V: TRBV28
D: .
DNA: TGTGCCAGCAGAGCCTGGGGGTTTTTAGCCAAAAACATTCAGTACTTC
CDR3: CASRAWGFLAKNIQYF

size: .
J: TRBJ2-5
V: TRBV7-9
D: .
DNA: TGTGCCAGCAGCTCCACGACAGTGGGAGAGACCCAGTACTTC
CDR3: CASSSTTVGETQYF

size: .
J: TRBJ2-7
V: TRBV27
D: .
DNA: TGTGCCAGCATGGGGTTCGTCCACGAGCAGTACTTC
CDR3: CASMGFVHEQYF

size: once
J: TRBJ1-5
V: TRBV20-1
D: .
DNA: TGCAGTGCTCGGAGGGGGGCCGGCAACCAGCCCCAGCATTTT
CDR3: CSARRGAGNQPQHF

size: .
J: TRBJ1-6
V: TRBV21-1
D: .
DNA: TGTGCCAGCAGCAAAGTCCGGGCAGGGAATAATTCACCCCTCCACTTT
CDR3: CASSKVRAGNNSPLHF

size: .
J: TRBJ2-7
V: TRBV7-2
D: .
DNA: TGTGCCAGCAGCTTCGGACAGTACGAGCAGTACTTC
CDR3: CASSFGQYEQYF

size: .
J: TRBJ2-3
V: TRBV2
D: TRBD2
DNA: TGTGCCAGCAGTAACCTAGCGGGGGGGCCCGGAGATACGCAGTATTTT
CDR3: CASSNLAGGPGDTQYF

size: .
J: TRBJ2-1
V: TRBV2
D: .
DNA: TGTGCCAGCAGTGAGGGGGCGCGGAATGAGCAGTTCTTC
CDR3: CASSEGARNEQFF